The 21 T cell receptor beta chains below all came from one sample that was sequenced in a study of blood T cell repertoires in COVID-19. TCRdb keeps only in-frame clones here, not all; method: immunoSEQ multiplex PCR. The table lists about 90,000 clones, 90% to 95% of them singletons. Sequences were obtained from peripheral blood. All receptors derive from a human donor with active COVID-19. The donor label of this sample is uncertain.

CDR3 nucleotides: TGTGCCAGCAGCAAAGACCCTCCAGGGGAGGGCGACGAGCAGTACTTC. Amino acid sequence: CASSKDPPGEGDEQYF. The chain couples TRBV21-1 to TRBJ2-7; whether TRBD2, the table's D call, matches the DNA was not checked. TRBV21-1 is a recognized pseudogene. The CDR3 is 16 amino acids.

This clone was seen a single time. The V call is TRBV9, the J call TRBJ2-5, with TRBD2 matching over 12 bases. The CDR3 length is 16 residues. Trimming at V came to 4 bases and at J to 2 bases, leaving 6 bases not matched to a gene. Germline V CDR1 and CDR2: SGDLS, YYNGEE. The CDR3 reads CASSWTLAGGQETQYF. In DNA, the CDR3 is TGTGCCAGCAGCTGGACACTAGCGGGGGGTCAAGAGACCCAGTACTTC.

The chain uses TRBV25-1 and TRBJ1-6; D might be TRBD1 (6 bases). V gave up 2 bases and J gave up 10 bases, with 15 bases separating them. The CDR3 is made up of 15 amino acids. Germline V gives CDR1 MGHDK, CDR2 SYGVNS. CDR3 coding DNA: TGTGCCAGCAGTGAACCGACAGGAGGTGGATCACCCCTCCACTTT. This codes for CASSEPTGGGSPLHF.

The chain joins TRBV3-1 (or the pseudogene TRBV3-2) to TRBJ1-6, with 12 positions matching TRBD1. Per germline, CDR1 LGHDT and CDR2 YNNKEL (reference sequence). V lost 4 bases to trimming and J lost 10 bases; unmatched junction nucleotides: 5. This CDR3 region has 15 residues. CDR3 coding DNA: TGTGCCAGCAGCCCCCGGGGACAGGGGGCCTCACCCCTCCACTTT. As protein: CASSPRGQGASPLHF.

This chain connects TRBV11-2 to TRBJ2-7, with TRBD2 matching 11 bases. CDR3 length: 18 residues. With 1 base clipped from V and 6 bases from J, the junction kept 14 bases outside the gene matches. The germline V gene has CDR1 SGHAT and CDR2 FQNNGV. CDR3 sequence reads: CASSLVRRPSGGLAEQYF. CDR3 sequence (DNA): TGTGCCAGCAGCTTAGTTCGTAGGCCTAGCGGGGGGCTAGCCGAGCAGTACTTC.

As to this clone: The same CDR3 also results from other DNA sequences found in this sample. This sequence joins TRBV7-2 and TRBJ2-2, with D possibly matching TRBD2 (5 bases). Germline CDR1 is SGHTA and CDR2 is FQGNSA. The CDR3 runs to 14 residues. Trimming stripped 2 bases from V and 4 bases from J, with 8 bases between. The CDR3 loop reads CASSLLGSTGELFF. Written as DNA, the CDR3 is TGTGCCAGCAGCTTACTAGGGAGCACCGGGGAGCTGTTTTTT.

This chain joins TRBV9 and TRBJ2-3; D might be TRBD2 (7 bases). This CDR3 region has 16 residues. CDR1 and CDR2 (germline): SGDLS, YYNGEE. V shed 0 bases and J shed 4 bases, with 15 bases lying between them. CDR3 nucleotides: TGTGCCAGCAGCGTAGCCACGGGGGGCCTCCCAGATACGCAGTATTTT. It is translated as CASSVATGGLPDTQYF.

The V and J genes are TRBV7-9 and TRBJ2-7; 8 positions agree with TRBD1. Germline trimming cut 6 bases from V and 0 bases from J; bases unmatched to any gene: 13. This CDR3 is 17 amino acids long. The germline gives CDR1 SEHNR, CDR2 FQNEAQ (reference sequence). The CDR3, as DNA: TGTGCCAGCAGTCCGACGGACAGGGCGGGTAGCTCCTACGAGCAGTACTTC. Translating gives CASSPTDRAGSSYEQYF. The full variable domain, rest sourced from reference TRBV7-9 and TRBJ2-7, is DTGVSQNPRHKITKRGQNVTFRCDPISEHNRLYWYRQTLGQGPEFLTYFQNEAQLEKSRLLSDRFSAERPKGSFSTLEIQRTEQGDSAMYLCASSPTDRAGSSYEQYFGPGTRLTVT.

The chain joins TRBV5-1 to TRBJ2-1, with 8 bases that match TRBD2. This CDR3 is built from 12 residues. The V segment lost 4 bases and the J segment 12 bases; nucleotides outside the gene matches: 6. Germline V CDR1 and CDR2: SGHRS, YFSETQ. The CDR3 reads CASSPGGAAQFF. CDR3 nucleotide sequence: TGCGCCAGCAGCCCCGGGGGGGCCGCGCAGTTCTTC.

The V call is TRBV6-5, the J call TRBJ1-3, with D uncertain. Germline V gene data show CDR1 as MNHEY and CDR2 as SVGAGI. The CDR3 has 13 residues. Trimming took off 2 bases at V and 7 bases at J, with 9 bases between the two ends. CDR3 protein: CASSYGGANTIYF. The CDR3, as DNA: TGTGCCAGCAGTTACGGTGGAGCCAACACCATATATTTT.

The gene calls are TRBV28 and TRBJ2-5; D may be TRBD2 (6 bases). The V end was cut by 6 bases, the J end by 2 bases, with 16 bases between. CDR1 MDHEN and CDR2 SYDVKM come from the germline V gene. This CDR3 is 15 amino acids long. The CDR3 bases are TGTGCCAGCAGCCCGGAGGGCACGGCTCAAGAGACCCAGTACTTC. It translates to CASSPEGTAQETQYF.

This clone has only a few counts. The V gene is TRBV5-4, the J gene TRBJ1-2; D not resolved. V lost 4 bases and J lost 9, with 10 bases in between. This CDR3 has 11 residues. Germline lookup yields CDR1 SGHNT and CDR2 YYREEE (reference sequence). CDR3 nucleotides: TGTGCCAGCAGCCAGAGCAGGAGCTACACCTTC. Protein product: CASSQSRSYTF.

J is TRBJ2-3 and V is TRBV6-4; 7 nucleotides agree with TRBD2. V trimming: 3 bases; J trimming: 2 bases; junction bases outside the gene matches: 8. The CDR3 spans 16 residues. Per germline, CDR1 MRHNA and CDR2 SNTAGT. The CDR3 DNA reads TGTGCCAGCAGTGAGGAGGGAGCGGGGCCCACAGATACGCAGTATTTT. The encoded protein is CASSEEGAGPTDTQYF.

The J gene is TRBJ2-3, the V gene TRBV15, with TRBD2 as a possible D gene (6 bases). CDR1 LNHNV and CDR2 YYDKDF come from the germline V gene (reference sequence). The CDR3 consists of 18 residues. V was cut by 1 base and J by 4 bases, with 21 bases left in between. CDR3 loop: CATSRGISLGGAADTQYF. CDR3 bases: TGTGCCACCAGCAGAGGGATATCGTTAGGCGGGGCGGCAGATACGCAGTATTTT.

The rearrangement uses TRBV29-1 and TRBJ1-1; TRBD1 agrees at 7 bases. Germline loops: CDR1 SQVTM, CDR2 ANQGSEA. The CDR3 runs to 11 residues. Trimming removed 8 bases from V and 6 bases from J; junction bases left unmatched: 6. The CDR3 here is CSSNRGSEAFF. The CDR3, as DNA: TGCAGCTCAAACAGGGGATCTGAAGCTTTCTTT.

This rearrangement joins TRBV4-3 to TRBJ2-1; 9 bases are shared with TRBD2. V was pared by 5 bases and J by 4 bases, with 6 bases of the junction left unmatched. The CDR3 contains 15 residues. Germline values: CDR1 LGHNA, CDR2 YSLEER. CDR3 region: CASSVGLASYNEQFF. CDR3 nucleotides: TGCGCCAGCAGCGTTGGACTAGCGAGTTACAATGAGCAGTTCTTC.

V gene TRBV11-1 combines with J gene TRBJ2-5; 7 bases line up with TRBD2. Germline V lookup: CDR1 SGHAT, CDR2 FQDESV (reference sequence). Germline trimming cut 4 bases from V and 0 bases from J; bases unmatched to any gene: 8. CDR3 length: 16 residues. The CDR3 DNA follows: TGTGCCAGCAGCTCCCGACTAGCCCGGCACCAAGAGACCCAGTACTTC. It yields the protein CASSSRLARHQETQYF.

The V and J genes are TRBV27 and TRBJ1-1; D may be TRBD1 (5 bases). CDR3 length: 16 amino acids. Germline loops: CDR1 MNHEY, CDR2 SMNVEV (reference sequence). V lost 3 bases and J lost 0, with 14 bases in between. Here the CDR3 reads CASSFSGGSMNTEAFF. CDR3 DNA sequence: TGTGCCAGCAGTTTTTCGGGGGGGTCCATGAACACTGAAGCTTTCTTT.

The V gene is TRBV6-5, the J gene TRBJ2-3, with 7 bases that match TRBD1. V dropped 7 bases and J dropped 4; count of bases not matched to a gene: 8. Germline V CDR1 and CDR2: MNHEY, SVGAGI. This CDR3 contains 14 residues. The DNA for the CDR3 is TGTGCCAGCAAACCGACAGGGATCCCAGATACGCAGTATTTT. Protein sequence: CASKPTGIPDTQYF.

The chain combines TRBV9 with TRBJ1-1; TRBD1 aligns across 8 bases. The germline gives CDR1 SGDLS, CDR2 YYNGEE. Trimming at V came to 0 bases and at J to 7 bases, leaving 8 bases not matched to a gene. This CDR3 spans 15 amino acids. The CDR3 is CASSVATGESIEAFF. The DNA for the CDR3 is TGTGCCAGCAGCGTAGCGACAGGGGAGTCAATTGAAGCTTTCTTT.

The rearrangement joins TRBV19 to TRBJ1-2; D ambiguous. The V gene lost 3 bases and the J gene lost 0 bases, with 5 bases spanning the gap. Germline V gene sequence: CDR1 LNHDA, CDR2 SQIVND (reference sequence). This CDR3 spans 13 amino acids. The DNA of the CDR3 is TGTGCCAGTAGTATGGCCGCTAACTATGGCTACACCTTC. Protein: CASSMAANYGYTF.